The 8 T cell receptor beta chains listed next were all sequenced from one sample in a study of blood T cell repertoires in COVID-19. Here immunoSEQ multiplex PCR was the method, and the copy in TCRdb shows in-frame clones only, minus some. The sample includes about 250,000 clones, approximately 84% seen only once; the top ten take about 1.6%. Sequencing input: PBMCs or T cells enriched from blood (not recorded which). The source of these receptors is a man in his forties who had recovered from COVID-19.

About this clone: One end of the junction does not line up with germline, which may come from a read error. V gene TRBV7-7 combines with J gene TRBJ2-1; the match to TRBD2 covers 7 bases. The germline V gene encodes CDR1 SSHAT and CDR2 FNYEAQ (reference sequence). This CDR3 comprises 22 residues. In nucleotides, the CDR3 is TGTGCTAGCAGCTTACGGGGGTCCCCCGGGACTAATCCCCGGAGCTCCTACAATGAGCAGTTCTTC. It encodes CASSLRGSPGTNPRSSYNEQFF. Full variable domain (remainder filled in from reference TRBV7-7 and TRBJ2-1): GAGVSQSPRYKVTKRGQDVTLRCDPISSHATLYWYQQALGQGPEFLTYFNYEAQPDKSGLPSDRFSAERPEGSISTLTIQRTEQRDSAMYRCASSLRGSPGTNPRSSYNEQFFGPGTRLTVL.

V usage is TRBV28 and J usage is TRBJ1-2; 8 bases agree with TRBD1. V gave up 6 bases and J gave up 4 bases; unmatched junction bases: 4. The CDR3 totals 13 residues. The germline V gene has CDR1 MDHEN and CDR2 SYDVKM. In nucleotides, the CDR3 is TGTGCCAGCAGCCGGGACAGGATCTATGGCTACACCTTC. This gives the protein CASSRDRIYGYTF.

The V call is TRBV11-2, the J call TRBJ1-6, with TRBD1 as a possible D gene (6 bases). Germline-derived CDR1 and CDR2 are SGHAT and FQNNGV. V dropped 3 bases and J dropped 9 bases, with 12 bases sitting between them. The CDR3 has 14 residues. The CDR3 spells CASSLGQGTSPLHF. The CDR3 nucleotides read TGTGCCAGCAGCTTGGGCCAGGGGACTTCACCCCTCCACTTT.

The rearrangement joins TRBV7-3 to TRBJ1-4; TRBD1 matches at 8 bases. The V segment lost 3 bases and the J segment 5 bases; nucleotides outside the gene matches: 5. The CDR3 runs 15 residues. The germline CDR1 and CDR2 sequences are SGHTA and FQGTGA. CDR3 DNA sequence: TGTGCCAGCAGCTTGGTCTGGACAGGGAATGAAAAACTGTTTTTT. Its protein is CASSLVWTGNEKLFF.

On this clone itself: The same CDR3 is also encoded by other DNA sequences in this sample. The chain carries TRBV30 and TRBJ2-3, with 12 bases lining up with TRBD2. Germline V gene lookup returns CDR1 GTSNPN and CDR2 SVGIG (reference sequence). CDR3 length: 15 residues. Germline trimming cut 3 bases from V and 1 base from J; bases unmatched to any gene: 2. The CDR3: CAWSRLAGGTDTQYF. CDR3 nucleotide sequence: TGTGCCTGGAGCCGACTAGCGGGGGGCACAGATACGCAGTATTTT.

This clone was found a few times. The chain uses TRBV20-1 and TRBJ2-1, with a possible D match to TRBD2 (5 bases). CDR3 size: 15 residues. The V end was cut by 3 bases, the J end by 0 bases, with 12 bases between. Looked up from germline, CDR1 is DFQATT and CDR2 is SNEGSKA (reference sequence). DNA for the CDR3: TGCAGTGCTAGTCCAGCGGAGCGCTCCTACAATGAGCAGTTCTTC. This sequence encodes CSASPAERSYNEQFF.

The rearrangement joins TRBV3-1 (or the pseudogene TRBV3-2) to TRBJ2-5, with D unresolved. Trimming took off 5 bases at V and 7 bases at J, with 11 bases between the two ends. This CDR3 is 12 amino acids long. Germline V gene data show CDR1 as LGHDT and CDR2 as YNNKEL (reference sequence). CDR3 DNA: TGTGCCAGCAGCTCCGATTCCGGGACCCAGTACTTC. Translating it yields CASSSDSGTQYF.

The genes are TRBV19 and TRBJ2-3; TRBD2 agrees at 12 bases. Germline trimming cut 5 bases from V and 8 bases from J; bases unmatched to any gene: 5. Germline loops: CDR1 LNHDA, CDR2 SQIVND (reference sequence). The CDR3 length is 14 residues. The CDR3, as DNA: TGTGCCAGTAGTCCTAGCGGGAGGGCCGCTACGCAGTATTTT. Its protein product is CASSPSGRAATQYF.